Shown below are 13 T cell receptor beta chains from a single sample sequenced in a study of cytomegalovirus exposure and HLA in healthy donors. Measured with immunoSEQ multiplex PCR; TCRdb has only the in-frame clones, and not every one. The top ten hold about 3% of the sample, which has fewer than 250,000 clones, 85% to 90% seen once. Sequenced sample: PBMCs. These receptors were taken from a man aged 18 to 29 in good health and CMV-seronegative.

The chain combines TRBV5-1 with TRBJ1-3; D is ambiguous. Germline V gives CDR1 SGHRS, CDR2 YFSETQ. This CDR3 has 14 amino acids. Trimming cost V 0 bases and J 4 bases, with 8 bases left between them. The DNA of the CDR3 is TGCGCCAGCAGCTTGGCCTTCAGGGGAAACACCATATATTTT. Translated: CASSLAFRGNTIYF. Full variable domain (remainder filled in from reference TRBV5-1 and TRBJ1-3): KAGVTQTPRYLIKTRGQQVTLSCSPISGHRSVSWYQQTPGQGLQFLFEYFSETQRNKGNFPGRFSGRQFSNSRSEMNVSTLELGDSALYLCASSLAFRGNTIYFGEGSWLTVV.

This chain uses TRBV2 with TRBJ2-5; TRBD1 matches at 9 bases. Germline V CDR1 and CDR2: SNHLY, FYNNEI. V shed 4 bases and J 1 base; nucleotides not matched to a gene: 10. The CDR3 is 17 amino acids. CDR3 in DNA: TGTGCCAGCAGTGGGGGTGAAGGGACAGGGCCCCAAGAGACCCAGTACTTC. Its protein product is CASSGGEGTGPQETQYF. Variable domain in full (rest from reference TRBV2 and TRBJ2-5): EPEVTQTPSHQVTQMGQEVILRCVPISNHLYFYWYRQILGQKVEFLVSFYNNEISEKSEIFDDQFSVERPDGSNFTLKIRSTKLEDSAMYFCASSGGEGTGPQETQYFGPGTRLLVL.

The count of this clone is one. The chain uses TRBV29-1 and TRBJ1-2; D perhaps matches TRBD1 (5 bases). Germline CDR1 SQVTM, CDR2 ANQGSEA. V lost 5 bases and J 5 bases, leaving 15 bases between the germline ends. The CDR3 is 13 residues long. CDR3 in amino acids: CSVHPGLRYGYTF. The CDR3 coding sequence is TGCAGCGTTCACCCAGGGCTTCGTTATGGCTACACCTTC.

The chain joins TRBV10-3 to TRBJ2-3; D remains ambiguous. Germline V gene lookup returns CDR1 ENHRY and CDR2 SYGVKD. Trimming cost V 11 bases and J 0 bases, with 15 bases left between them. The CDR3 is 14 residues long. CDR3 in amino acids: CAAARDASTDTQYF. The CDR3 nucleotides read TGTGCCGCCGCGAGAGATGCGAGCACAGATACGCAGTATTTT.

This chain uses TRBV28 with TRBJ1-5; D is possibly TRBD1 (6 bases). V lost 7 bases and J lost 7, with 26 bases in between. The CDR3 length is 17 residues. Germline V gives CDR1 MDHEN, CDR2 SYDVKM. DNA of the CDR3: TGTGCCAGCACCCTGGGAGGGGGGCAGTTTGATATCCAGCCCCAGCATTTT. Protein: CASTLGGGQFDIQPQHF.

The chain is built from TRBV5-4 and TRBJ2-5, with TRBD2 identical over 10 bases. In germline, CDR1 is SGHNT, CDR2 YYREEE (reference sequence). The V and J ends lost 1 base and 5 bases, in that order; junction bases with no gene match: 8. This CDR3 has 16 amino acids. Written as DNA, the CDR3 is TGTGCCAGCAGCTTGAATAGCGGGGGGAGTGGCGAGACCCAGTACTTC. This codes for CASSLNSGGSGETQYF.

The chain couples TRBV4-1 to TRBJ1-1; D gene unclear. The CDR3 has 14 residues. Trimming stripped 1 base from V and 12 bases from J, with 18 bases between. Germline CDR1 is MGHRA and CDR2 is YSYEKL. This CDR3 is CASSQVRQALDSFF. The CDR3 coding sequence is TGCGCCAGCAGCCAAGTTCGGCAGGCTTTGGATTCTTTCTTT.

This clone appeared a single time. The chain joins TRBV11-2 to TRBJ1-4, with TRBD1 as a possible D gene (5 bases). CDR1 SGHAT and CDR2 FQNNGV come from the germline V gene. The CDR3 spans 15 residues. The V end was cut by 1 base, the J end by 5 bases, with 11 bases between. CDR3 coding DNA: TGTGCCAGCAGCTTAGGGGCAGGGAAAAATGAAAAACTGTTTTTT. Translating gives CASSLGAGKNEKLFF.

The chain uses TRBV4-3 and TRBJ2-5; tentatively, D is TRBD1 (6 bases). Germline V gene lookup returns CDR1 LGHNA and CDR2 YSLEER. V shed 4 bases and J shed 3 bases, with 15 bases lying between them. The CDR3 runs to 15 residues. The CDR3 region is CASSLQGRGEETQYF. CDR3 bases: TGCGCCAGCAGCCTTCAAGGCAGGGGAGAAGAGACCCAGTACTTC.

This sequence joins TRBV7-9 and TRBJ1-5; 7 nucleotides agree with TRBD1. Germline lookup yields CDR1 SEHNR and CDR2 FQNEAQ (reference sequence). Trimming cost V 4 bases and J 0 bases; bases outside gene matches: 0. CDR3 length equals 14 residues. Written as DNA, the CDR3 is TGTGCCAGCAGCTCAGGGGGTAGCAATCAGCCCCAGCATTTT. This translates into CASSSGGSNQPQHF. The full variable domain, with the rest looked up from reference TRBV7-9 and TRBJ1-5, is DTGVSQNPRHKITKRGQNVTFRCDPISEHNRLYWYRQTLGQGPEFLTYFQNEAQLEKSRLLSDRFSAERPKGSFSTLEIQRTEQGDSAMYLCASSSGGSNQPQHFGDGTRLSIL.

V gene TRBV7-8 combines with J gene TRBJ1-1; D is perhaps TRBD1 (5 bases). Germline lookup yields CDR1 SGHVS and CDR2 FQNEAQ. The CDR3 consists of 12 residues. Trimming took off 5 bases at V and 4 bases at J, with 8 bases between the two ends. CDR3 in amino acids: CASSRGGTEAFF. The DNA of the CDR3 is TGTGCCAGCAGCCGGGGGGGCACTGAAGCTTTCTTT.

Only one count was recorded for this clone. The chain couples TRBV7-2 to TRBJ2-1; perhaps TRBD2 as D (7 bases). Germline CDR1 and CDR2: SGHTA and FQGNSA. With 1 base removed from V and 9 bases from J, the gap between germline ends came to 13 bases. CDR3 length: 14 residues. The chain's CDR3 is CASSLVWGGGEQFF. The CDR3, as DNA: TGTGCCAGCAGCTTAGTGTGGGGGGGCGGTGAGCAGTTCTTC.

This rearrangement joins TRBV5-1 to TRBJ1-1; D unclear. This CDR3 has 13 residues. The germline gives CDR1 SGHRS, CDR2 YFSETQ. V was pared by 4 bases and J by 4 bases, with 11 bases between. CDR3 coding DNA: TGCGCCAGCAGCCCACGGGGTGTCACTGAAGCTTTCTTT. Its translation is CASSPRGVTEAFF.